The text below deals with one T cell receptor (beta chain). Its antigen remains unknown. In TCRdb, the 5' RACE reads were re-called with MiXCR into one record per CDR3 protein. The table shows hundreds of thousands of distinct CDR3 sequences, with roughly 17% occurring only once. These data originate in a study of T-cell memory formation after mild COVID-19. The CDR3 has 16 amino acids. V was clipped by 2 bases and J by 0 bases, with 14 bases between them. Germline values: CDR1 SQVTM, CDR2 ANQGSEA. Study results and limitations: Whether second-wave clones peaking at day 37 were SARS-CoV-2 specific went unconfirmed.

Sequencing was performed on PBMCs or a T cell subset sorted from them (not recorded which). The V gene is TRBV29-1, the J gene TRBJ2-1; D not certain. This TCR was sampled from an adult woman who had mild COVID-19 (a few samples of this study predate the infection). Cell type and time point are not known. CDR3 sequence (DNA): TGCAGCGTTGAATTGGGCAACGCACACTCCTACAATGAGCAGTTCTTC. It yields the protein CSVELGNAHSYNEQFF.